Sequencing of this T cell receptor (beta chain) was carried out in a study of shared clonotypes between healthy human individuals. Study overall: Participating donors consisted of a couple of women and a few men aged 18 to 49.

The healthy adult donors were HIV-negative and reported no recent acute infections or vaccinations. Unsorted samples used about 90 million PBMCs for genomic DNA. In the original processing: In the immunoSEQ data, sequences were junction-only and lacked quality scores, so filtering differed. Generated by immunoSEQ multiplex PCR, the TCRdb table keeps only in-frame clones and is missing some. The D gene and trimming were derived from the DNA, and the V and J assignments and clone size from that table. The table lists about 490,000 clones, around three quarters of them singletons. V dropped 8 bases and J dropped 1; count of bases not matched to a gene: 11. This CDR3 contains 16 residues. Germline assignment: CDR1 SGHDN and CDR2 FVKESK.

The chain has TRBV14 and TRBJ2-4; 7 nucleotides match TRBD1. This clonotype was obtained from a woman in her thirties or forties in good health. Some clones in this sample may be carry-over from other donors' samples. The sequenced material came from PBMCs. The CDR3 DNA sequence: TGTGCCAGCGCGCAAACGACAGGGTTGGCCAAAAACATTCAGTACTTC. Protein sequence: CASAQTTGLAKNIQYF.